This T cell receptor beta chain was identified during a study of brain T cells in children with intractable seizures. Study results and caveats: Clones missing pre-surgery may reflect undersampling of that blood sample.

Only in-frame clones appear in the TCRdb table, and some are missing; sequencing was by immunoSEQ multiplex PCR. The sample holds roughly 80,000 clones; roughly 91% are singletons and the top ten take 1.5%. In regard to this clone: Its antigen is not identified.

The input for sequencing was peripheral blood, taken at surgery. The receptor comes from a boy less than two years old with tuberous sclerosis and intractable seizures.

The CDR3, as DNA: TGTGCTAGTGGCCAGGACAGGGCTGAAAAACTGTTTTTT. As protein: CASGQDRAEKLFF. The chain joins TRBV12-5 to TRBJ1-4, with 8 positions matching TRBD1. V lost 6 bases, J lost 7 bases, and 4 bases stayed unmatched. From germline, CDR1 is LGHNT and CDR2 FRNRAP. The CDR3 covers 13 residues.